This T cell receptor beta chain was retrieved from a study of shared clonotypes between healthy human individuals. At the level of the study: With ages of 18 to 49, the donors were a couple of women and a few men.

Measured with immunoSEQ multiplex PCR; TCRdb has only the in-frame clones, and not every one. The top ten clones hold roughly 1.2% of a sample with about 1.5 million clones, roughly 96% of them seen once. Donors included only healthy HIV-negative adults lacking recent acute infections or vaccinations. The CDR3 has 16 residues. V trimming: 2 bases; J trimming: 2 bases; junction bases outside the gene matches: 9. CDR1 is SGHRS, CDR2 YFSETQ, per germline. The chain links TRBV5-1 to TRBJ2-5, with 7 bases fitting TRBD1. What was sequenced was naive CD4+ T cells sorted from blood. Subset indicated: CD45RA+ positively selected. The sequence was collected from a man aged 30 to 39 in good health. The CDR3 loop is CASSFVRDSEQETQYF. In DNA, the CDR3 is TGCGCCAGCAGCTTCGTCCGGGACAGTGAACAAGAGACCCAGTACTTC.